This T cell receptor beta chain was documented in a study of T cells in Graves' hyperthyroidism and ophthalmopathy (dated 2019 in TCRdb). In the study overall: Peripheral blood samples were taken at the time of initial diagnosis, prior to any treatment. To identify TCR V-J signatures that set the groups apart, the researchers used a discovery cohort of about a hundred patients, made up of roughly 45 with Graves' ophthalmopathy and 57 with stable Graves' hyperthyroidism. An independent validation cohort of under 20 hyperthyroidism patients and some 15 patients who later progressed to ophthalmopathy tested prospective prediction of ophthalmopathy. For training and testing, the 100 or so patients in the discovery cohort were randomly divided in a 7:3 ratio. In addition, the study compared T-cell repertoires in thyroid tissue and in blood from roughly 6 Graves' hyperthyroidism patients. Following sampling, methimazole starting at 30 mg daily was given to hyperthyroidism patients, and high-dose intravenous methylprednisolone was given to ophthalmopathy patients. According to the paper, TCR Vbeta CDR3 sequencing was carried out on 135 peripheral blood samples, which came from under 50 ophthalmopathy, 80 or so hyperthyroidism and approximately 17 progressor patients.

Study-level results and caveats: Ophthalmopathy was separated from stable hyperthyroidism by a 13 V-J signature model, with just over 85% sensitivity and approximately 81% specificity obtained in cross-validation and 80%/75% obtained in testing. No statistical method was used to fix the sample size in advance, and group allocation was not hidden from the investigators. Most expanded thyroid clonotypes (frequency above 0.001) were also detected in blood, suggesting blood repertoires may reflect thyroid immune responses. In validation, the model predicted progression to ophthalmopathy with approximately 71% sensitivity and around 72% specificity, a median of 6.5 months before onset.

V loses 5 bases, J loses 8 bases, and the germline ends lie 19 bases apart. Looking up the germline V gene yields CDR1 SGHVS and CDR2 FQNEAQ. The CDR3 covers 15 residues, taking in both the cysteine and the phenylalanine. This entry keeps only the CDR3 DNA: 45 bases, framed from base 1. Amplification of TCR beta CDR3 regions was carried out from RNA transcripts. The TCR CDR3 was subjected to a first round of RT-PCR using the HTBI primer set and the Qiagen OneStep RT-PCR kit. A second multiplex PCR round built the libraries, followed by size selection and purification. Sequencing of the libraries was done on an Illumina HiSeq2000 using paired-end 100 bp reads. Concerning the study's data processing: SOAPnuke was used to process the raw data, removing reads that contained adapters or uncalled bases, had a mean Phred below 15, or lacked an exact match to the constant primer or identifier. COPE v1.2.5 was used to merge the high-quality paired reads, and each unique nucleotide sequence was defined as a clonotype. MiTCR v1.1 was used to align the clonotypes against IMGT TRBV, TRBD and TRBJ reference segments. Analysis was restricted to V-J combinations with a frequency above 0.0001, which covered 99% to 99.2% of repertoires. A TCS score was defined as the ratio of F50 (clonal expansion) to E x V (chaos), with BLOSUM62-based TCRdist applied between CDR3 peptides within each V-J. Welch's t-statistics and random forest reduced fewer than 600 V-J features to roughly 13, which were used in a naive Bayes classifier (R e1071). TCRdb reran the public reads through fastp at Q25 and MiXCR, keeping productive beta chains. Each record represents a unique CDR3 protein, reported with the most common genes and DNA among its rows. The V and J calls come from TCRdb's annotation, not from the publication. This sample comprises 300,000 to 500,000 distinct CDR3 sequences, around 15% of them detected only once. Of the sample, 28% is held by the ten largest clones.

The sample holds many counts of this clonotype. Its antigen is still unknown. Base-call qualities are not available, and no considerably larger clone is one nucleotide away. Moderately to severely active disease, a Clinical Activity Score of at least 3, a NOSPECS grade of at least 4, and a duration under 3 months were present in ophthalmopathy patients. Exclusion was applied to patients with uncontrolled infections, other autoimmune diseases, pregnancy or lactation. Diagnoses relied on clinical symptoms, serum thyroxine and TRAb, thyroid ultrasound and orbital computed tomography. Ficoll-Paque density gradient centrifugation was used to isolate PBMCs from around 10 ml of fresh peripheral blood. Total RNA was extracted with Trizol reagent, and quality was checked on an Agilent 2100 Bioanalyzer.

The rearrangement joined TRBV7-8 to TRBJ2-1; 7 matching bases give a weak D call of TRBD2. The receptor was derived from a man between 50 and 59 years old with Graves' ophthalmopathy. Sample: blood. CDR3 region: CASSPKGGGSHEQFF. The base sequence is TGTGCCAGCAGCCCTAAGGGGGGAGGGTCCCATGAGCAGTTCTTC.